This T cell receptor (beta chain) was identified in a study of response to subunit inactivated influenza vaccine. Trimming left V 7 bases short and J 3 bases short, with 14 bases between. The germline V gene encodes CDR1 SGDLS and CDR2 YYNGEE. The CDR3 runs to 13 residues. TCRdb recomputed calls from the RT-PCR reads with MiXCR, one row per CDR3 protein. The table has some 180,000 distinct CDR3 sequences, about a tenth seen once; the top ten hold roughly a tenth. The sequence was collected from a man aged 50 or older who received an inactivated influenza vaccine. The sample was non-naive T cells sorted from PBMCs, taken on the day of vaccination. The V call is TRBV9, the J call TRBJ2-7; tentative D call: TRBD1 (6 bases). The CDR3 region is CASHCGQFYEQYF. CDR3 DNA sequence: TGTGCCAGCCATTGCGGACAGTTCTACGAGCAGTACTTC.